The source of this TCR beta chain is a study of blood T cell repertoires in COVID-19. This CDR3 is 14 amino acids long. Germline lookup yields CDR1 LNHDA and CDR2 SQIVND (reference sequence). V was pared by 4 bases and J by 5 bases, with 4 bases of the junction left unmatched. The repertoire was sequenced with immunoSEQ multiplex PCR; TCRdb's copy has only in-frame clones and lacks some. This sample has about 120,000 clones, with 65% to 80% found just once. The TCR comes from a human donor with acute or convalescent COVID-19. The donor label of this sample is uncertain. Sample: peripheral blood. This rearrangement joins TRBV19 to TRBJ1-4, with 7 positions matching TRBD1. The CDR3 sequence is CASSTTGPNEKLFF. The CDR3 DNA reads TGTGCCAGTAGTACGACAGGGCCGAATGAAAAACTGTTTTTT. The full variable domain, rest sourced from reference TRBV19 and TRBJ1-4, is DGGITQSPKYLFRKEGQNVTLSCEQNLNHDAMYWYRQDPGQGLRLIYYSQIVNDFQKGDIAEGYSVSREKKESFPLTVTSAQKNPTAFYLCASSTTGPNEKLFFGSGTQLSVL.